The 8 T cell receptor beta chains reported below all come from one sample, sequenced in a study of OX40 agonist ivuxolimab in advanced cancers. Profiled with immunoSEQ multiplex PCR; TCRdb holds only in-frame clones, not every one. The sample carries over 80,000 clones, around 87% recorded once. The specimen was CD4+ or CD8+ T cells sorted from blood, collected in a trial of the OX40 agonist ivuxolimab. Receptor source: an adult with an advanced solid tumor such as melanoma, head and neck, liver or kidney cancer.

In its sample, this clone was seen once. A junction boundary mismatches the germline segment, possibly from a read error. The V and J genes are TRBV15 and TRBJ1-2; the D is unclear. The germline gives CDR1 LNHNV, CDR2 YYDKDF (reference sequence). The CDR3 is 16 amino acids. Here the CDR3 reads CATSRDSPVGFYGYTF. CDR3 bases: TGTGCCACTAGCAGAGATTCCCCTGTGGGTTTTTATGGCTACACCTTC.

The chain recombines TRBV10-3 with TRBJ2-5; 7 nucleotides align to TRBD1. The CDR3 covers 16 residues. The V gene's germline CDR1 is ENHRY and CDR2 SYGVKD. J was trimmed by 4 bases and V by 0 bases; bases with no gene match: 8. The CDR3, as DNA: TGTGCCATCAGTGAGTCAGACAGGGCGGGCCGAGAGACCCAGTACTTC. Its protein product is CAISESDRAGRETQYF.

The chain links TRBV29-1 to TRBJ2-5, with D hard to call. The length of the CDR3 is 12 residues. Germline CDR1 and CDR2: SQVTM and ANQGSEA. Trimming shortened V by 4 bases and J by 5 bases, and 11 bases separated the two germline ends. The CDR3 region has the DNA TGCAGCGTTGGCCCTCAAGGGGAGACCCAGTACTTC. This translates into CSVGPQGETQYF.

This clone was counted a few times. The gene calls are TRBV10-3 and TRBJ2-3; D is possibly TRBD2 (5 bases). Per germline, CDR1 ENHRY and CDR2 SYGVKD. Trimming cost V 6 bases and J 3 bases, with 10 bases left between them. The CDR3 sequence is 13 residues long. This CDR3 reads CAIRNEGTDTQYF. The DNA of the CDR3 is TGTGCCATCAGAAATGAGGGTACAGATACGCAGTATTTT.

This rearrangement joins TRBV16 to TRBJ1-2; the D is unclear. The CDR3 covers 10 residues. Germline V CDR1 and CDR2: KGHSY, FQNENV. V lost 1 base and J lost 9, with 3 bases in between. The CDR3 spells CASSQWSYTF. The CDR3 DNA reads TGTGCCAGCAGCCAATGGAGCTACACCTTC.

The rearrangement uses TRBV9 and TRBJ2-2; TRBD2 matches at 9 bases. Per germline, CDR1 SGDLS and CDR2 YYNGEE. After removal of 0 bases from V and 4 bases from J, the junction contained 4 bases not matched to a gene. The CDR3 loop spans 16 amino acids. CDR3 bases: TGTGCCAGCAGCGTAGCGCCGCGGGAGGGCACCGGGGAGCTGTTTTTT. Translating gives CASSVAPREGTGELFF.

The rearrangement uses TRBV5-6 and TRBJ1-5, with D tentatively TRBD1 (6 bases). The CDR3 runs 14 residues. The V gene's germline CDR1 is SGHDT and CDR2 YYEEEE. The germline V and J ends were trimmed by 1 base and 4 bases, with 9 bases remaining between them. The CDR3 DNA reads TGTGCCAGCAGCTTGTCAGGGGTGAATCAGCCCCAGCATTTT. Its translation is CASSLSGVNQPQHF.

This CDR3 reads CATSRDFLKSTETNTEAFF. The CDR3 coding sequence is TGTGCCACCAGCAGGGATTTCCTAAAAAGCACGGAGACAAACACTGAAGCTTTCTTT. J is TRBJ1-1 and V is TRBV15, with D unclear. CDR1 is LNHNV and CDR2 is YYDKDF in the germline V gene (reference sequence). V was clipped by 3 bases and J by 2 bases, with 25 bases between them. The CDR3 is 19 residues long.